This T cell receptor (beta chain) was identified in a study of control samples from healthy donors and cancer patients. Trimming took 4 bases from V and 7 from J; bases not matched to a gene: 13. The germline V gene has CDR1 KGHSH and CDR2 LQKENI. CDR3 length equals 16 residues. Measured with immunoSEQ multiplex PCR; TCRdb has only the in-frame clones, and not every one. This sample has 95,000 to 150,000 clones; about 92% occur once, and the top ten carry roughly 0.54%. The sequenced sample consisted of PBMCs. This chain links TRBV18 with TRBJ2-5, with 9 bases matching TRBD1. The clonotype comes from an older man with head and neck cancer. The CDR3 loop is CASSQNLQGAKGTQYF. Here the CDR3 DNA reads TGTGCCAGCTCACAAAACTTACAGGGGGCGAAAGGGACCCAGTACTTC.